This T cell receptor (beta chain) was obtained from a study of T-cell reconstitution after alpha-beta-depleted transplantation in children (dated by TCRdb to the mid-2010s). In the study overall: Using TCR repertoire profiling, the study followed T-cell immune reconstitution in a quantitative way in children after TCRalphabeta/CD19-depleted allogeneic hematopoietic cell transplantation.

Study-wide conclusions, independent of this receptor: The apparently early recovery of alphabetaT-cell counts about two months after transplant reportedly depended on only several hundred rapidly expanded clones that came from non-depleted graft cells. In some patients, high TCRbeta diversity at day 60 was attributed to recipient T cells and intrathymic progenitors that had survived conditioning. Over the following months the frequencies of hyperexpanded clones went down, and after one year T-cell counts and TCRbeta diversity were mostly credited to newly produced T cells.

About this clonotype itself: Its recognized antigen is unknown. One junction end does not reproduce the germline sequence, and a read error may be involved.

Sample treatment or condition, as interpreted from the label and publication: allogeneic hematopoietic cell transplantation with graft depleted of TCRalphabeta T cells and CD19 B cells. TCRalphabeta/CD19-depleted allogeneic hematopoietic cell grafts were given to the transplant recipients, all of whom were children. Spanning cysteine to phenylalanine, the CDR3 consists of 14 amino acids. Of all the DNA, just the CDR3 is kept, 42 bases in frame from base 1. Based on the germline V gene, the CDR1 and CDR2 sequences are SGHRS and YFSETQ. The library was obtained by PCR. Sequencing was carried out with an Illumina HiSeq 2500. TCR library preparation used molecular barcoding, with unique molecular identifiers applied to normalize quantification of the TCRbeta repertoire. TCRdb cleaned the public reads at Q25 with fastp, built clones with MiXCR and kept in-frame beta chains. Each entry is one CDR3 protein sequence, shown with its most common DNA and genes. The sample profile shows about 500,000 distinct CDR3 sequences; around 10% of them were found once. The ten largest clones capture around 15% of the sample.

Recombination joined TRBV5-1 with TRBJ2-5; the D gene identity is not certain. The sequencing here drew on PBMCs, mostly from graft donor cells, taken 180 days after TCRalphabeta/CD19-depleted stem cell transplant. This sequence was found in a female patient younger than 10 who had a stem cell transplant for aplastic anemia, so the T cells may come from the graft donor. The nucleotide sequence reads TGCGTCAGCAGTCCCAGGTTCGGTTGGGAGACCCAGTACTTC. This codes for CVSSPRFGWETQYF.